This record covers a single T cell receptor beta chain. It has no known antigen specificity. No base-level quality is on record; no much larger clone is a single base apart. This CDR3 is also generated by other DNA sequences in the sample. The data originate from a study of shared clonotypes between healthy human individuals (dated by TCRdb to 2018 to 2020). With regard to the full study: The cohort comprised a couple of women and a few men aged 18 to 49 years. For each donor, CD4 naive and CD4 memory were each run on three plates, CD8 naive on two plates, and CD8 memory on one plate. To estimate repertoire size and how much clonotype sharing occurs between individuals, the study deeply sequenced the blood TCR repertoires of five healthy adults. To increase sequencing depth and limit assay-specific biases, different laboratories used diverse techniques to prepare libraries and sequence TCR repertoires. Each donor's leukapheresis produced roughly between roughly 0.85 and 10 billion PBMCs. Broad study findings and their caveats: The genetic and exposure-history diversity represented was limited by the small number of donors. Compared with non-shared clonotypes, clonotypes shared by all four sorted-subset donors had higher generation probabilities. Larger estimated clonotype richness was generally found for naive subsets than for memory subsets. Based on pairwise subsampling, the degree of clonotype sharing among donors was expected to be affected by sequencing depth. Sampling was restricted to blood, and TCR repertoires in tissue are likely to differ from TCR repertoires in blood. Across a few donors, 5% to 6% of naive CD4, roughly 3.5% of naive CD8, under 2.5% of memory CD4, and 0.4% to 0.45% of memory CD8 clonotypes were shared. Rarefaction of sorted-subset datasets indicated incomplete sequencing despite the large sequencing depth.

The donors were healthy, HIV-negative adults with no recently reported acute infections or vaccinations. All donors were Caucasian adults living in Nashville, Tennessee, USA. CD4+ T cells were enriched by magnetic negative selection, after which naive cells were positively selected on CD45RA and the negative fraction was taken as the memory subset. Blood was collected by leukapheresis, and PBMCs were isolated by Ficoll-Histopaque density gradient centrifugation and then cryopreserved in liquid nitrogen vapor phase. Purity and quantity of every magnetically sorted T cell population were checked by analytical flow cytometry. Each sorted fraction had its genomic DNA isolated and then quantified by UV absorbance on a Nanodrop 2000c. TCR CDR3 regions were amplified from genomic DNA by multiplex PCR using the deep immunoSEQ assay. Extracted genomic DNA from each cell subset was spread evenly across all wells of several immunoSEQ 96-well plates, with each plate serving as a replicate. For sorted subsets, each replicate PCR was loaded with roughly 190 ng genomic DNA, equivalent to 25,000 to 35,000 T cell genomes. Purified libraries were measured with a Qubit 3.0 fluorometer, size-checked on a Bioanalyzer 2100, and measured again with the KAPA Library Quantification kit. A separate single-read 150-cycle Illumina NextSeq 550 flow cell was used to sequence each immunoSEQ 96-well plate. On the study's bioinformatics: Because the immunoSEQ output included only junctional sequences and no quality scores, the filtering could not be the same as the filtering used for full-length reads. To assign V/J genes and CDR3, sequences were annotated using PyIR, a Python wrapper for IgBLAST v1.9, with IMGT germline references. Any read was removed if the V/J assignment was weak (E-value above 1e-6), the CDR3 was missing, or the read contained stop codons, out-of-frame junctions, or ambiguous translated residues. V3J clonotypes were defined as sequences sharing an identical inferred V gene, J gene, and CDR3 amino acid sequence. To compute the percentage overlap between repertoires, the number of shared unique clonotypes was divided by the size of the smaller repertoire. Repertoire richness was assessed with RTK rarefaction, the Chao1 estimator, and Recon v2.1 estimates of unobserved clonotypes. Generation probabilities were computed with OLGA for all TCRbeta clonotypes obtained by the gDNA method from several donors. TCRdb limited this immuneACCESS table to in-frame rearrangements with V and J called. A share of clones is missing; checked studies link under half to unresolved V genes, and the rest is unexplained. That table gives V, J and clone size, and the DNA gave D and trimming. The sample table holds a few million clones, of which 90% to 96% were seen once. The top ten clones comprise approximately 0.13% of the sample.

Deletion took 0 bases off V and 4 bases off J, with a span of 7 bases between the germline ends. There are 14 amino acids in the CDR3, from cysteine to phenylalanine inclusive. The retained sequence is limited to the CDR3, 42 bases, with the frame set at the first base. The germline V gene supplies CDR1 SGDLS and CDR2 YYNGEE. The chain is made from TRBV9 and TRBJ2-2, with an unclear D gene assignment. This receptor was taken from a man in his late teens or twenties in good health. Specimen: naive CD4+ T cells sorted from blood. The cell subset or site label on this specimen signifies: CD45RA+ positively selected. CDR3 protein: CASSVEGGTGELFF. The DNA sequence follows: TGTGCCAGCAGCGTAGAGGGCGGCACCGGGGAGCTGTTTTTT.